Presented here are 19 T cell receptor beta chains from one specimen sequenced in a study of neoadjuvant anti-PD-1 for oral cavity cancer (dated by TCRdb to the early 2020s). Libraries were made using the immunoSEQ multiplex PCR assay. Drawn from immuneACCESS, this table holds only the in-frame rearrangements with V and J called that TCRdb kept. Clones are partly lost; checked studies trace under half to an unresolved V gene and leave the rest unexplained. The sample data list under 15,000 clones, and around three fifths of these were observed just once. Around 2.5% of the sample comes from the top ten. The time point label, read with the paper, signifies: before neoadjuvant nivolumab. This material consisted of PBMCs, taken before nivolumab (anti-PD-1) treatment. The source of these receptors is a person between 40 and 85 years old with oral cavity squamous cell carcinoma.

There are a few counts of this clone. The rearrangement joins TRBV28 to TRBJ1-2; D remains ambiguous. The CDR3 runs 14 residues. The V and J ends lost 2 bases and 3 bases respectively, with 10 bases between them. The V gene's germline CDR1 is MDHEN and CDR2 SYDVKM. The CDR3 coding sequence is TGTGCCAGCAGTTTAGGCCCGAACTACTATGGCTACACCTTC. Encoded protein: CASSLGPNYYGYTF.

The chain combines TRBV27 with TRBJ1-2; D is possibly TRBD1 (5 bases). Trimming removed 3 bases at V and 6 bases at J, with 11 bases between. The CDR3 length is 13 residues. Germline assignment: CDR1 MNHEY and CDR2 SMNVEV (reference sequence). The CDR3 nucleotides read TGTGCCAGCAGTTTGAATCTCAGGGATGGCTACACCTTC. It translates to CASSLNLRDGYTF.

The chain couples TRBV10-2 to TRBJ1-5, with 8 bases that match TRBD1. V lost 4 bases and J lost 3; bases outside the gene matches: 8. CDR3 length: 16 amino acids. The V gene's germline CDR1 is WSHSY and CDR2 SAAADI. The CDR3 sequence is CASSGWGQDINQPQHF. CDR3 bases: TGCGCCAGCAGTGGGTGGGGACAGGATATCAATCAGCCCCAGCATTTT.

The V gene is TRBV11-2, the J gene TRBJ1-2, with TRBD1 matching 9 bases. The CDR3 has 13 amino acids. Germline V gene sequence: CDR1 SGHAT, CDR2 FQNNGV. V was pared by 5 bases and J by 6 bases, with 4 bases of the junction left unmatched. CDR3 sequence: CASSPRDRDGYTF. The CDR3, as DNA: TGTGCCAGCAGCCCACGGGACAGGGATGGCTACACCTTC.

The rearrangement uses TRBV19 and TRBJ1-6, with TRBD1 matching over 8 bases. With 7 bases clipped from V and 8 bases from J, the junction kept 13 bases outside the gene matches. CDR3 length equals 16 residues. Germline values: CDR1 LNHDA, CDR2 SQIVND (reference sequence). The CDR3 DNA follows: TGTGCCAGTATATCGACTCGAACAGGGGGAGATTCACCCCTCCACTTT. It codes for CASISTRTGGDSPLHF.

The chain carries TRBV29-1 and TRBJ2-3; D possibly corresponds to TRBD1 (6 bases). This CDR3 region has 12 residues. V gave up 6 bases and J gave up 3 bases, with 10 bases separating them. Germline V gene data show CDR1 as SQVTM and CDR2 as ANQGSEA. CDR3 nucleotides: TGCAGCGTCGCCAGGGGTACAGATACGCAGTATTTT. It translates to CSVARGTDTQYF.

This clone was seen only once. The chain is built from TRBV10-1 and TRBJ2-3; 13 bases are shared with TRBD2. CDR1 WNHNN and CDR2 SYGVQD come from the germline V gene (reference sequence). V lost 0 bases to trimming and J lost 13 bases; unmatched junction nucleotides: 1. This CDR3 contains 13 residues. The CDR3 DNA reads TGCGCCAGCAGTGAGTCGACTAGCGGGAGGAAGTATTTT. Translation: CASSESTSGRKYF.

The gene calls are TRBV1 and TRBJ2-1; the D segment call TRBD2 is taken from the table without a DNA check. TRBV1 represents a pseudogene. This CDR3 region has 17 residues. CDR3 nucleotide sequence: TGCACCAGCAGCCAACTAGCGGGACCGTCGGCCTACAATGAGCAGTTCTTC. It codes for CTSSQLAGPSAYNEQFF.

V is TRBV18 and J is TRBJ1-1; 8 positions match TRBD1. There are 15 residues in the CDR3. The ends lost 1 base at V and 3 bases at J; junction bases unmatched: 4. Looked up from germline, CDR1 is KGHSH and CDR2 is LQKENI. CDR3 nucleotide sequence: TGTGCCAGCTCACCACTGACAGGGGTTGACACTGAAGCTTTCTTT. Encoded protein: CASSPLTGVDTEAFF.

The chain carries TRBV5-6 and TRBJ1-1, with no clear D. CDR1 and CDR2 from the germline V gene are SGHDT and YYEEEE. The CDR3 length is 13 residues. The V and J ends lost 4 bases and 4 bases respectively, with 11 bases between them. The CDR3 sequence: CASSRGSATEAFF. CDR3 nucleotide sequence: TGTGCCAGCAGCCGCGGAAGTGCCACTGAAGCTTTCTTT.

The rearrangement links TRBV5-1 to TRBJ1-6; D is undetermined. Trimming stripped 2 bases from V and 7 bases from J, with 13 bases between. The germline CDR1 and CDR2 sequences are SGHRS and YFSETQ. The CDR3 has 15 residues. The CDR3 DNA follows: TGCGCCAGCAGCTTAGGAGCCGAGAACAATTCACCCCTCCACTTT. Its protein product is CASSLGAENNSPLHF.

The V call is TRBV6-5, the J call TRBJ1-2; D gene ambiguous. CDR1 is MNHEY, CDR2 SVGAGI, per germline. V lost 5 bases to trimming and J lost 2 bases, with 12 bases between them. The CDR3 contains 14 residues. CDR3: CASSPPRANYGYTF. CDR3 in DNA: TGTGCCAGCAGTCCCCCCCGGGCCAACTATGGCTACACCTTC.

The chain links TRBV5-1 to TRBJ2-3; 16 bases are a match to TRBD2. Germline V lookup: CDR1 SGHRS, CDR2 YFSETQ. This CDR3 comprises 20 residues. Trimming took 3 bases from V and 3 from J; bases not matched to a gene: 13. The CDR3 sequence is CASSSIFKGLAGGKTDTQYF. The CDR3 DNA is TGCGCCAGCAGCTCTATCTTTAAGGGACTAGCGGGGGGGAAGACAGATACGCAGTATTTT.

The chain is built from TRBV18 and TRBJ1-5; D may be TRBD1 (6 bases). The length of the CDR3 is 16 residues. Germline V lookup: CDR1 KGHSH, CDR2 LQKENI. Trimming took 1 base from V and 1 from J, leaving 11 bases between them. This CDR3 reads CASSPQGVRSNQPQHF. Written as DNA, the CDR3 is TGTGCCAGCTCACCACAGGGGGTGAGAAGCAATCAGCCCCAGCATTTT.

This clone was counted once. The chain is built from TRBV10-1 and TRBJ2-1; 7 bases are a match to TRBD2. The CDR3 runs 14 residues. J gave up 4 bases and V 2 bases, and 2 bases lay outside the gene matches. The germline gives CDR1 WNHNN, CDR2 SYGVQD (reference sequence). The CDR3 region has the DNA TGCGCCAGCAGTGAGCCGGGGGGATACAATGAGCAGTTCTTC. Amino acids: CASSEPGGYNEQFF.

V and J are TRBV7-2 and TRBJ2-2; 8 bases line up with TRBD2. This CDR3 contains 15 residues. Germline V CDR1 and CDR2: SGHTA, FQGNSA. V dropped 5 bases and J dropped 4; count of bases not matched to a gene: 6. Written as DNA, the CDR3 is TGTGCCAGCAGCCCCAGCGGGGGACTCACCGGGGAGCTGTTTTTT. Protein product: CASSPSGGLTGELFF.

This sequence joins TRBV6-6 and TRBJ1-1; 10 bases agree with TRBD1. J was trimmed by 8 bases and V by 5 bases; bases with no gene match: 5. The CDR3 runs to 13 residues. Per the germline V gene, CDR1 is MNHNY and CDR2 is SVGAGI (reference sequence). The CDR3 nucleotides are TGTGCCAGCAGTCTCGGGGACAGGGGAGAAGCTTTCTTT. This codes for CASSLGDRGEAFF.

This clone was seen only a few times. The rearrangement joins TRBV7-9 to TRBJ1-6; perhaps TRBD1 as D (5 bases). The CDR3 has 14 residues. V was cut by 7 bases and J by 7 bases, with 14 bases left in between. CDR1 is SEHNR, CDR2 FQNEAQ, per germline (reference sequence). The CDR3 sequence is CASIPLGRNSPLHF. Written as DNA, the CDR3 is TGTGCCAGCATACCCCTGGGACGGAATTCACCCCTCCACTTT.

The rearrangement links TRBV28 to TRBJ1-5; D possibly corresponds to TRBD1 (6 bases). Trimming pared 5 bases from V and 7 bases from J, leaving 18 bases between. The germline V gene has CDR1 MDHEN and CDR2 SYDVKM. The CDR3 sequence is 15 residues long. The CDR3 DNA follows: TGTGCCAGCAGTCCCCCCCCAGGGCAGGGGCAGCCCCAGCATTTT. As protein: CASSPPPGQGQPQHF.